This TCR beta chain was identified in a study of blood T cell repertoires in COVID-19. The overall study: PBMCs, B-cell-depleted T cells, or T cells provided the cDNA or gDNA that made up the material.

Original processing notes: How many nucleated cells were present was estimated from reference gene primer amplification. Data came from immunoSEQ multiplex PCR; TCRdb stores just in-frame clones and leaves some out. V and J calls and clone size are given by that table; D and trimming were obtained from the DNA. The sample has hundreds of thousands of clones; 90% to 95% are singletons. Germline CDR1 is SGDLS and CDR2 is YYNGEE. V lost 4 bases, J lost 2 bases, and 10 bases stayed unmatched. This CDR3 contains 17 residues. The chain has TRBV9 and TRBJ1-4, with TRBD1 identical over 8 bases. The clonotype originates from a woman aged 18-29 years who had recovered from COVID-19. Material for sequencing was peripheral blood. The CDR3 protein is CASSPRTGRSTNEKLFF. CDR3 bases: TGTGCCAGCAGCCCAAGGACAGGGAGGAGTACTAATGAAAAACTGTTTTTT.